This T cell receptor (beta chain) derives from a study of shared clonotypes between healthy human individuals. Study-level information: The donor group consisted of a couple of women and a few men, aged 18 to 49.

Whole-study results and caveats: Larger richness was generally estimated for naive than memory subsets.

The CDR3 has 14 residues. Germline CDR1 is SGHNT and CDR2 is YYREEE (reference sequence). Trimming took off 4 bases at V and 2 bases at J, with 12 bases between the two ends. About this clone: Its specificity is unknown.

Measured with immunoSEQ multiplex PCR; TCRdb has only the in-frame clones, and not every one. Of roughly 2.2 million clones in the sample, 80% to 95% are singletons; the top ten hold approximately 0.39%. The receptor's source is a man younger than 35 in good health. Some clones in this sample may be carry-over from other donors' samples. V is TRBV5-4 and J is TRBJ1-2; tentatively, D is TRBD1 (5 bases). Sequencing was carried out using naive CD4+ T cells from PBMCs. Subset indicated: CD45RA+ positively selected. In DNA form, the CDR3 reads TGTGCCAGCAGCCCGCGGGGGATGAACTATGGCTACACCTTC. Amino acid sequence: CASSPRGMNYGYTF.